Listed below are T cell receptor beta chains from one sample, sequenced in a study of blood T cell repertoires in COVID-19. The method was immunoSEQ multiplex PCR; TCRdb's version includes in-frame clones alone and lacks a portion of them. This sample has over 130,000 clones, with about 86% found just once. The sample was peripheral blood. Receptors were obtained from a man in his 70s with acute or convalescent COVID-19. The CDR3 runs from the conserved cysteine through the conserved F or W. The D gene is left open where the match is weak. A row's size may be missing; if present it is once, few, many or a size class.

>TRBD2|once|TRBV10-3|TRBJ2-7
TGTGCCATCAGTGAAGGACTAGCGGGCTACGAGCAGTACTTC
CAISEGLAGYEQYF
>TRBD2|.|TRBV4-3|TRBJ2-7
TGCGCCAGCAGCCCCCGGACTAGCGGGCGGGGCGAGCAGTACTTC
CASSPRTSGRGEQYF
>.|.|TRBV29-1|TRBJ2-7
TGCAGCGTTGAGGACTACCCTTCCTACGAGCAGTACTTC
CSVEDYPSYEQYF
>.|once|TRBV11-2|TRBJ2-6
TGTGCCAGCAGCTTAGATCTCTCTGGGGCCAACGTCCTGACTTTC
CASSLDLSGANVLTF
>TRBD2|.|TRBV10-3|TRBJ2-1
TGTGCCATCAGGAGGACTAGCGGGAGCGGCAATGAGCAGTTCTTC
CAIRRTSGSGNEQFF
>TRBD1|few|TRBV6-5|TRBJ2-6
TGTGCCAGCAGTCCCGACAGGGCTGGGGCCAACGTCCTGACTTTC
CASSPDRAGANVLTF
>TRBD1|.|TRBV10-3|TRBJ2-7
TGTGCCATCAGTGAGCTTGGACAGGGGGCTAACGAGCAGTACTTC
CAISELGQGANEQYF
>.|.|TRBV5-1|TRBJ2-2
TGCGCCAGCAGCTTGGGACAGGCGGTGCTGTTTTTT
CASSLGQAVLFF
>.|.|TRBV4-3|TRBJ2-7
TGCGCCAGCAGCCAATCTAAGAGCGCGAGCTCCTACGAGCAGTACTTC
CASSQSKSASSYEQYF
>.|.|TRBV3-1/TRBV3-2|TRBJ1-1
TGTGCCAGCAGCCAAGACCGCGGGCGGTGGATGAACACTGAAGCTTTCTTT
CASSQDRGRWMNTEAFF
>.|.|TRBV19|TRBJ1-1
TGTGCCAGTAGTTGGACCGGAGGGACTGAAGCTTTCTTT
CASSWTGGTEAFF
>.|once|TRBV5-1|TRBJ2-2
TGCGCCAGCAGCTTACCGGGATCGAACACCGGGGAGCTGTTTTTT
CASSLPGSNTGELFF
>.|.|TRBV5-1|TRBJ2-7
TGCGCCAGCAGCTTGGTACAGGGCCACGAGCAGTACTTC
CASSLVQGHEQYF
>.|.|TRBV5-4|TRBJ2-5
TGTGCCAGCAGCTTGGTTGCGGGGGAGACCCAGTACTTC
CASSLVAGETQYF
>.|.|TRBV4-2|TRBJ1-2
TGTGCCAGCAGCCAAGGAGGGCTGGAGGGTGGCTATGGCTACACCTTC
CASSQGGLEGGYGYTF
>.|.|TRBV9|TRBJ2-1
TGTGCCAGCAGCGCGGTTTTCCCCCCCAACAATGAGCAGTTCTTC
CASSAVFPPNNEQFF
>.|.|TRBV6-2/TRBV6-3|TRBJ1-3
TGTGCCAGCAGTTACAGCATTGGAAACACCATATATTTT
CASSYSIGNTIYF
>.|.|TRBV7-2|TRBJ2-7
TGTGCCAGCAGCTTAGTCCCAGAAACCTACGAGCAGTACTTC
CASSLVPETYEQYF
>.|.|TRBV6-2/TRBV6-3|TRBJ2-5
TGTGCCAGCAGTTACCCGAGGGGGGAGGGAGAGACCCAGTACTTC
CASSYPRGEGETQYF
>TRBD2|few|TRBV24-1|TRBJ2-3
TGTGCCACCAGTGATTTTGGACTAGCGGAGACTAGCACAGATACGCAGTATTTT
CATSDFGLAETSTDTQYF
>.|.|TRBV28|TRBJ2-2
TGTGCCAGCAACGGAGGCGGGACGCACACCGGGGAGCTGTTTTTT
CASNGGGTHTGELFF
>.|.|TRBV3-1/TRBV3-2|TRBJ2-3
TGTGCCAGCAGCCAATGGCGGAGACGGACAGATACGCAGTATTTT
CASSQWRRRTDTQYF
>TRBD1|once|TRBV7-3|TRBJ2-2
TGTGCCAGCAGCTTACGGACAGGGGGGTCGAACACCGGGGAGCTGTTTTTT
CASSLRTGGSNTGELFF
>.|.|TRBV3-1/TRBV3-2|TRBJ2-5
TGTGCCAGCAGCCAAAATCGCGGGGAGACCCAGTACTTC
CASSQNRGETQYF
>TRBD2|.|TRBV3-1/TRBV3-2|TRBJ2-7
TGTGCCAGCAGCCAAGTCCCGGGGGGTAGCTACGAGCAGTACTTC
CASSQVPGGSYEQYF
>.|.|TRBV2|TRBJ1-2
TGTGCCAGCAGTGGTTGGACTGGCTACTATGGCTACACCTTC
CASSGWTGYYGYTF
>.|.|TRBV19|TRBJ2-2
TGTGCCAGTGGCCCCCAGGGGAACACCGGGGAGCTGTTTTTT
CASGPQGNTGELFF